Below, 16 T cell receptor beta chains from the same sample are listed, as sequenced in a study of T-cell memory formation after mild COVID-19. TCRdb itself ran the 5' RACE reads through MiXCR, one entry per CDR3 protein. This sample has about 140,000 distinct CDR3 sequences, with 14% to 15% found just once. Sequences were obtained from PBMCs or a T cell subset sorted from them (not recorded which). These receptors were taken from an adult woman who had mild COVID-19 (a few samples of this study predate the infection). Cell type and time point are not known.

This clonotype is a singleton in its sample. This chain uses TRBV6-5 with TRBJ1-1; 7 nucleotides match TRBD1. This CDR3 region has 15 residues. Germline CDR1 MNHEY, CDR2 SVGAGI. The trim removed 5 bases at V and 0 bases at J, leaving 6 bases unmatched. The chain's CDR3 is CASSDKTGMNTEAFF. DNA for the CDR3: TGTGCCAGCAGTGACAAGACAGGGATGAACACTGAAGCTTTCTTT.

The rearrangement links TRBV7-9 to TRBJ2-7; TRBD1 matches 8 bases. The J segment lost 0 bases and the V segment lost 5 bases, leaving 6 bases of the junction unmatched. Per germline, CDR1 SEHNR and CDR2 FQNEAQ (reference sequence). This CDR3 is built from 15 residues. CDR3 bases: TGTGCCAGCAGCCAGGGACAGGAGTACTCCTACGAGCAGTACTTC. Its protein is CASSQGQEYSYEQYF. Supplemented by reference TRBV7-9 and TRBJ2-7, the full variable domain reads DTGVSQNPRHKITKRGQNVTFRCDPISEHNRLYWYRQTLGQGPEFLTYFQNEAQLEKSRLLSDRFSAERPKGSFSTLEIQRTEQGDSAMYLCASSQGQEYSYEQYFGPGTRLTVT.

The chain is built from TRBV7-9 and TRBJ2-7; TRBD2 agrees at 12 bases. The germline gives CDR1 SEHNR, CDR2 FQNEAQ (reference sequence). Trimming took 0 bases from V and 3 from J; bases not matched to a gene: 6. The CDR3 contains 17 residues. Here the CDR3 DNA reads TGTGCCAGCAGCTTAGCGGAGGGACTAGCGGGTGACTACGAGCAGTACTTC. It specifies CASSLAEGLAGDYEQYF.

CDR3: CASRPLGAFYQETQYF. DNA of the CDR3: TGTGCCAGCAGGCCTCTCGGGGCGTTCTATCAAGAGACCCAGTACTTC. V gene TRBV2 combines with J gene TRBJ2-5; D is possibly TRBD1 or TRBD2 (5 bases each). V was shortened by 6 bases and J by 2 bases, with 19 bases between the two germline ends. This CDR3 comprises 16 residues. CDR1 is SNHLY and CDR2 is FYNNEI in the germline V gene.

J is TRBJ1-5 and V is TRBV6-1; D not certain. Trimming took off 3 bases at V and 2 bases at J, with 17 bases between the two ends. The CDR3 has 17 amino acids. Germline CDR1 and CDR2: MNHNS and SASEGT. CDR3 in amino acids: CASSDSGPDWGNQPQHF. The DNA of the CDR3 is TGTGCCAGCAGTGATTCGGGTCCGGACTGGGGCAATCAGCCCCAGCATTTT.

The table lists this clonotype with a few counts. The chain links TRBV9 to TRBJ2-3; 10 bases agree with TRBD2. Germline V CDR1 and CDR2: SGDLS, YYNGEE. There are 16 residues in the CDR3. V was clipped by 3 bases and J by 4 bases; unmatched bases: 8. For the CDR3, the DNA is TGTGCCAGCAGCGGTCGATCTAGCGGGAGCTCAGATACGCAGTATTTT. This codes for CASSGRSSGSSDTQYF.

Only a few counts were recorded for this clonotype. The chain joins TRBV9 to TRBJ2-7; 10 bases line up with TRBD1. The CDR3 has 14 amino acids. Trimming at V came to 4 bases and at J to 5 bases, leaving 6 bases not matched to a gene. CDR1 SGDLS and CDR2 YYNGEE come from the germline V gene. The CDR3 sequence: CASSPWTGGHEQYF. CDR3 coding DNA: TGTGCCAGCAGCCCTTGGACAGGGGGTCACGAGCAGTACTTC.

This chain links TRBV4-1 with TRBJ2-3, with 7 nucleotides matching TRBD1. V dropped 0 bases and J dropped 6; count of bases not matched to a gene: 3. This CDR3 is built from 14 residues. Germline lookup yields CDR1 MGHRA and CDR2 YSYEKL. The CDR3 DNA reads TGCGCCAGCAGCCAAGACACGACAGGGGATACGCAGTATTTT. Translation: CASSQDTTGDTQYF.

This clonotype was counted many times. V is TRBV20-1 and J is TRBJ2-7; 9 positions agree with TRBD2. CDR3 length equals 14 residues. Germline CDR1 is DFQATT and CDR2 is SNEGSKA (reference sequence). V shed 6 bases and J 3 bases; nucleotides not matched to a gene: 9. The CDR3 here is CSASGLASLYEQYF. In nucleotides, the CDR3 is TGCAGTGCAAGCGGACTAGCGAGCCTCTACGAGCAGTACTTC.

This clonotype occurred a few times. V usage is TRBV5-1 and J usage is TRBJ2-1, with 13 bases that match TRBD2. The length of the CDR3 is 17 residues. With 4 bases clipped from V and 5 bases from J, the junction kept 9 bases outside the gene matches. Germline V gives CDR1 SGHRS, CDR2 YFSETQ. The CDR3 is CASSPGAGLAGNNEQFF. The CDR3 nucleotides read TGCGCCAGCAGCCCTGGCGCGGGACTAGCGGGAAACAATGAGCAGTTCTTC.

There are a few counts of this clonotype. Here the CDR3 DNA reads TGTGCCAGCAGTTTATCTCCACAGGCTAGCTCCTACGAGCAGTACTTC. Its translation is CASSLSPQASSYEQYF. The chain has TRBV27 and TRBJ2-7, with D perhaps TRBD1 (5 bases). CDR1 and CDR2 from the germline V gene are MNHEY and SMNVEV (reference sequence). The CDR3 spans 16 residues. Between the trimmed V and J ends, which lost 0 bases and 0 bases, there was a span of 12 bases.

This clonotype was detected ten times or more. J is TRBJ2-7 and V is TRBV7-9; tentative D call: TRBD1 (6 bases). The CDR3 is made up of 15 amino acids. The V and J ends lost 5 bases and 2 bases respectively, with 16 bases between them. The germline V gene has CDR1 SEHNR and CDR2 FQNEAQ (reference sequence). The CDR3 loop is CASSPTTGQPYEQYF. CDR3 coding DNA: TGTGCCAGCAGCCCAACGACAGGCCAGCCCTACGAGCAGTACTTC.

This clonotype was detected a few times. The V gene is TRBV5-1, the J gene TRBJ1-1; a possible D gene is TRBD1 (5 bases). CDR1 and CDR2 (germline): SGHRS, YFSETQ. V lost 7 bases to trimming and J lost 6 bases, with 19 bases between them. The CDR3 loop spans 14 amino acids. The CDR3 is CASARGRGLSEAFF. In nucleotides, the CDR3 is TGCGCCAGCGCGCGCGGAAGGGGTCTTTCTGAAGCTTTCTTT.

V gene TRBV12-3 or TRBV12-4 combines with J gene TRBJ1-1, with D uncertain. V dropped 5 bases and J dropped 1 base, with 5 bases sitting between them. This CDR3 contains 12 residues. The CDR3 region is CASSARNTEAFF. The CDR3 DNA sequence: TGTGCCAGCAGTGCCAGGAACACTGAAGCTTTCTTT.

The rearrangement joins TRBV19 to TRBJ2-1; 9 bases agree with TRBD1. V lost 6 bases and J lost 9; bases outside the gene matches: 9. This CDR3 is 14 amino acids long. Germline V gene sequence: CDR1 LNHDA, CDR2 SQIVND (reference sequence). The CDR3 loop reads CASSQTGGIGEQFF. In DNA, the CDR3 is TGTGCCAGTAGCCAGACAGGGGGTATTGGTGAGCAGTTCTTC. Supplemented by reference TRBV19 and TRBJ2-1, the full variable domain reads DGGITQSPKYLFRKEGQNVTLSCEQNLNHDAMYWYRQDPGQGLRLIYYSQIVNDFQKGDIAEGYSVSREKKESFPLTVTSAQKNPTAFYLCASSQTGGIGEQFFGPGTRLTVL.

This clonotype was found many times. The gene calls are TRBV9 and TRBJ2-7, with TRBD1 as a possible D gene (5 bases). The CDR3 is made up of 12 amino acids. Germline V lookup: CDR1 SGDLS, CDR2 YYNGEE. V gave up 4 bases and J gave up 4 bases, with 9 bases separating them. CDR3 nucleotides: TGTGCCAGCAGCCCGACAGTTTACGAGCAGTACTTC. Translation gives CASSPTVYEQYF. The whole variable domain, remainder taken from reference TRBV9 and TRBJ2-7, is DSGVTQTPKHLITATGQRVTLRCSPRSGDLSVYWYQQSLDQGLQFLIQYYNGEERAKGNILERFSAQQFPDLHSELNLSSLELGDSALYFCASSPTVYEQYFGPGTRLTVT.